These T cell receptor beta chains were read from a single sample in a study of T cell responses to AZD1222 COVID-19 vaccine. Here immunoSEQ multiplex PCR was the method, and the copy in TCRdb shows in-frame clones only, minus some. The sample has around 120,000 clones, about 90% seen once. Sequencing used peripheral blood, obtained on day 0 of AZD1222 vaccination. Receptors originate from an adult in good health. The CDR3 runs from the conserved cysteine through the conserved F or W. D genes are given only for firm matches. Clone sizes are given selectively: once, few, many, or a class where the clone is expanded.

J gene	clone size	D gene	V gene	CDR3 DNA	CDR3 protein
TRBJ1-1	-	-	TRBV28	TGTGCCAGCAGTGACTTATTGACTGAAGCTTTCTTT	CASSDLLTEAFF
TRBJ2-1	-	TRBD2	TRBV7-7	TGTGCCAGCAGCTTGCGGGTAGCGGGAGGACCGGACAATGAGCAGTTCTTC	CASSLRVAGGPDNEQFF
TRBJ2-7	-	TRBD1	TRBV28	TGTGCCAGCCGGAGACAGGGTTGGTACTACGAGCAGTACTTC	CASRRQGWYYEQYF
TRBJ2-7	few	-	TRBV5-4	TGTGCCAGCAGCCCTCGTCCAGGGGCCTTCTACGAGCAGTACTTC	CASSPRPGAFYEQYF
TRBJ1-2	-	-	TRBV28	TGTGCCAGCAGTTTCTACAGGCCATCGGGAGGCTACACCTTC	CASSFYRPSGGYTF
TRBJ1-2	-	-	TRBV6-1	TGTGCCAGCAGTGAAGCCGGGGGACACCCGTCGGGGTATGGCTACACCTTC	CASSEAGGHPSGYGYTF
TRBJ1-1	-	-	TRBV5-4	TGTGCCAGCAGCTTAGGACAAGGCGGCACTGAAGCTTTCTTT	CASSLGQGGTEAFF
TRBJ1-3	once	-	TRBV5-1	TGCGCCAGCAGTGAGGGCAGGGGCGGAAACACCATATATTTT	CASSEGRGGNTIYF
TRBJ2-5	-	TRBD1	TRBV13	TGTGCCAGCAGCTTCGGGACAGACCAAGAGACCCAGTACTTC	CASSFGTDQETQYF
TRBJ2-7	-	TRBD2	TRBV7-2	TGTGCCAGCAGCTTAACAAGCGGGACTTTTTACGAGCAGTACTTC	CASSLTSGTFYEQYF
TRBJ2-3	-	TRBD2	TRBV2	TGTGCCAGCAGTGGGACCGGGGGGGCCACAGATACGCAGTATTTT	CASSGTGGATDTQYF
TRBJ1-2	once	-	TRBV7-8	TGTGCCAGCAGCTTAAGCAGGGTAGGGGAAGGTAATGGCTACACCTTC	CASSLSRVGEGNGYTF
TRBJ2-1	-	TRBD2	TRBV24-1	TGTGCCACCAGTGACCGGGGACTAGCGTCGAATGAGCAGTTCTTC	CATSDRGLASNEQFF
TRBJ2-7	-	-	TRBV7-9	TGTGCCAGCAGCTTAAGGACAGATCCCTACGAGCAGTACTTC	CASSLRTDPYEQYF
TRBJ1-1	-	-	TRBV14	TGTGCCAGCAGCCAGGGCATGAACACTGAAGCTTTCTTT	CASSQGMNTEAFF
TRBJ1-2	few	TRBD1	TRBV18	TGTGCCAGCTCCCCGAGTGGAGGGGGCATCTATGGCTACACCTTC	CASSPSGGGIYGYTF
TRBJ2-7	-	-	TRBV28	TGTGCCAGCAGTTTAACTGGAGCATACGAGCAGTACTTC	CASSLTGAYEQYF
TRBJ2-3	-	-	TRBV3-1/TRBV3-2	TGTGCCAGCAGCCAAGAGGGGGGAGATACGCAGTATTTT	CASSQEGGDTQYF
TRBJ1-4	-	-	TRBV28	TGTGCCAGCGAAACTCGGGTTCTCGCGGAAAAACTGTTTTTT	CASETRVLAEKLFF
TRBJ2-7	few	-	TRBV14	TGTGCCAGCAGCTATTACCACGAGCAGTACTTC	CASSYYHEQYF
TRBJ2-4	-	-	TRBV5-6	TGTGCCAGCAGCTTGGTAAATGGGCACGGGCGGGATGGAACGAACATTCAGTACTTC	CASSLVNGHGRDGTNIQYF
TRBJ2-1	-	TRBD2	TRBV24-1	TGTGCCACCAGTGACCCTGGGGGCGGGGGGGACAATGAGCAGTTCTTC	CATSDPGGGGDNEQFF
TRBJ2-5	few	-	TRBV21-1	TGTGCCAGCAGCAAACGCGGGGGGAGGGCAGAGGCCCAGTACTTC	CASSKRGGRAEAQYF
TRBJ1-5	once	-	TRBV10-3	TGTGCCATCAGTGAGTCGGAAGTTTCGGGTCAGCCCCAGCATTTT	CAISESEVSGQPQHF
TRBJ1-5	once	-	TRBV21-1	TGTGCCAGCAGCAAAGGAACAGCTAGGGGAGCAGATCAGCCCCAGCATTTT	CASSKGTARGADQPQHF
TRBJ2-7	-	-	TRBV28	TGTGCCAGCAGTTTCTCGCGTTCACGACGCTACGAGCAGTACTTC	CASSFSRSRRYEQYF
TRBJ1-1	-	-	TRBV19	TGTGCCAGTACCCAGGGTTGGGACACTGAAGCTTTCTTT	CASTQGWDTEAFF
TRBJ1-1	-	-	TRBV6-4	TGTGCCAGCAGTGCCGCTGCCGGGACTGAAGCTTTCTTT	CASSAAAGTEAFF
TRBJ1-1	-	TRBD1	TRBV5-1	TGCGCCAGCAGCTTGGTAAGCATCCAGGGGGGAGCTTTCTTT	CASSLVSIQGGAFF
TRBJ2-3	once	-	TRBV11-1	TGTGCCAGCAGCTTAGCGCGTGGGGGAACAGATACGCAGTATTTT	CASSLARGGTDTQYF
TRBJ1-5	-	-	TRBV18	TGTGCCAGCTCACCATCGACAGATTATCAGCCCCAGCATTTT	CASSPSTDYQPQHF
TRBJ1-5	once	-	TRBV11-1	TGTGCCAGCAGCTTATCGGGAAATCAGCCCCAGCATTTT	CASSLSGNQPQHF
TRBJ2-1	-	TRBD2	TRBV7-9	TGTGCCAGCAGCTTTCCGATCCGACTAGCGGGAGTACGGAATGAGCAGTTCTTC	CASSFPIRLAGVRNEQFF
TRBJ1-2	-	-	TRBV6-1	TGTGCCAGCAGTGAAGGCTCAAACTATGGCTACACCTTC	CASSEGSNYGYTF
TRBJ1-6	-	TRBD1	TRBV2	TGTGCCAGCAGGGAGGGGACAGCTAATTCACCCCTCCACTTT	CASREGTANSPLHF
TRBJ2-7	-	-	TRBV5-1	TGCGCCAGCAGCTTAACACCGATCGGACCCGACGAGCAGTACTTC	CASSLTPIGPDEQYF
TRBJ1-2	-	-	TRBV6-5	TGTGCCAGCAGTTACAGAGGGGCTCATGGCTACACCTTC	CASSYRGAHGYTF
TRBJ1-2	-	-	TRBV21-1	TGTGCCAGCAGCAAAGGCGGCAGGGGGCCTACTACTGGCTACACCTTC	CASSKGGRGPTTGYTF
TRBJ2-6	-	-	TRBV5-1	TGCGCCAGCCAGTACGCCAGGGCTGACTCTGGGGCCAACGTCCTGACTTTC	CASQYARADSGANVLTF
TRBJ2-3	-	-	TRBV19	TGTGCCAGTAAGGGAGACAGGGAGGCCGATACGCAGTATTTT	CASKGDREADTQYF
TRBJ1-6	-	TRBD1	TRBV3-1/TRBV3-2	TGTGCCAGCAGCCAATACAGGGGCAGATCACCCCTCCACTTT	CASSQYRGRSPLHF
TRBJ2-1	-	-	TRBV29-1	TGCAGCGTTGGGTCTGATCTCATAGGGGCCGGGCAGTTCTTC	CSVGSDLIGAGQFF
TRBJ1-4	-	-	TRBV5-4	TGTGCCAGCAGCATTTACGGGGGGAATAATGAAAAACTGTTTTTT	CASSIYGGNNEKLFF
TRBJ2-3	-	-	TRBV28	TGTGCCAGCCAGCCTCCCTTCATGGGGCATACGCAGTATTTT	CASQPPFMGHTQYF
TRBJ1-5	-	-	TRBV19	TGTGCCAGTAGTATCAACGGCAATCAGCCCCAGCATTTT	CASSINGNQPQHF
TRBJ2-1	-	TRBD2	TRBV30	TGTGCCTGGAGTCGTTTTAGCGGGAGGGTTGAGCAGTTCTTC	CAWSRFSGRVEQFF
TRBJ2-1	-	-	TRBV2	TGTGCCATTGACAATGAGCAGTTCTTC	CAIDNEQFF
TRBJ1-3	few	-	TRBV7-9	TGTGCCAGCAGCCGGGCCTCTGGAAACACCATATATTTT	CASSRASGNTIYF
TRBJ2-7	-	TRBD1	TRBV3-1/TRBV3-2	TGTGCCAGCAGCCCCAGGACAGGGTCCTACGAGCAGTACTTC	CASSPRTGSYEQYF
TRBJ1-2	-	-	TRBV28	TGTGCCAGCCAGGCGCTCGGTGCTGAGATTTATGGCTACACCTTC	CASQALGAEIYGYTF
TRBJ1-2	-	TRBD1	TRBV27	TGTGCCAGCAAACGACAGGGGACTAACTATGGCTACACCTTC	CASKRQGTNYGYTF